A selection of T cell receptor beta chains follows, all from one sample in a study of regulatory and conventional T cells in RAG deficiency. Libraries were prepared by immunoSEQ multiplex PCR; TCRdb keeps only in-frame clonotypes and omits some of them. This sample has several thousand clones, with about 89% found just once. The same specimen was also included in a second study, on regulatory T cells.

Sequencing was carried out using Tregs sorted from blood. These receptors came from a human donor in good health. Both conserved end residues are part of each CDR3. A D gene is named only where the DNA matches it firmly. Clone size is not always given. Where it is, it says once, few, many or a class for expanded clones.

D gene,clone size,V gene,J gene,CDR3 length,CDR3 DNA,CDR3 protein
TRBD1,-,TRBV5-4,TRBJ1-1,15,TGTGCCAGCAGCACAGGGGGCAGCATGAACACTGAAGCTTTCTTT,CASSTGGSMNTEAFF
-,-,TRBV19,TRBJ1-2,14,TGTGCCAGTAGTCCCCGGGACGGTAACTATGGCTACACCTTC,CASSPRDGNYGYTF
-,-,TRBV6-6,TRBJ1-6,15,TGTGCCAGCAGTTACTCGTTTCGGGGTGATTCACCCCTCCACTTT,CASSYSFRGDSPLHF
TRBD2,-,TRBV5-5,TRBJ2-2,13,TGTGCCAGCAGCTGGGGAGGGACCGGGGAGCTGTTTTTT,CASSWGGTGELFF
TRBD1,once,TRBV5-1,TRBJ1-2,15,TGCGCCAGCAGCTACCGACAGGGGGACAGGGATGGCTACACCTTC,CASSYRQGDRDGYTF
TRBD1,-,TRBV19,TRBJ2-7,13,TGTGCCAGTAGAAGGACAGGCTCCTACGAGCAGTACTTC,CASRRTGSYEQYF
-,-,TRBV10-2,TRBJ2-6,15,TGCGCCAGCAGTGAGTCGCTGGGCTGGGCCAACGTCCTGACTTTC,CASSESLGWANVLTF
TRBD2,-,TRBV7-3,TRBJ2-1,15,TGTGCCAGCAGCTTAGGGCTAGCGGGATACAATGAGCAGTTCTTC,CASSLGLAGYNEQFF
-,few,TRBV27,TRBJ2-7,15,TGTGCCAGCAGAAACTTGCTGGGGACAAAATACGAGCAGTACTTC,CASRNLLGTKYEQYF
-,-,TRBV11-2,TRBJ1-1,16,TGTGCCAGCAGCTTAGAGTCGGTCAGGTGGAACACTGAAGCTTTCTTT,CASSLESVRWNTEAFF
-,once,TRBV7-9,TRBJ1-4,15,TGTGCCAGCAGCTCATCGGGGGGGGCTAATGAAAAACTGTTTTTT,CASSSSGGANEKLFF
-,once,TRBV28,TRBJ1-2,14,TGTGCCAGCAGTTTGGGCAGAATAACATATGGCTACACCTTC,CASSLGRITYGYTF
-,-,TRBV29-1,TRBJ1-1,13,TGCAGCGCCCAAGGGGGTAAGGGCACTGAAGCTTTCTTT,CSAQGGKGTEAFF
-,-,TRBV5-1,TRBJ2-7,13,TGCGCCAGCAGCTTCGACAGCTCCTACGAGCAGTACTTC,CASSFDSSYEQYF
TRBD1,-,TRBV7-9,TRBJ1-1,14,TGTGCCAGCAGACCTGGACAGGGTCGACAAGAAGCTTTCTTT,CASRPGQGRQEAFF
-,-,TRBV5-1,TRBJ1-2,13,TGCGCCAGCAGCTTGGACAGGGACTATGGCTACACCTTC,CASSLDRDYGYTF
TRBD2,-,TRBV27,TRBJ2-1,14,TGTGCCAGCAGTTTCTGGGGGGGGACGAATGAGCAGTTCTTC,CASSFWGGTNEQFF
TRBD1,-,TRBV15,TRBJ1-4,16,TGTGCCACCAGCATCCCGGGACAGGTTTTTAATGAAAAACTGTTTTTT,CATSIPGQVFNEKLFF
-,once,TRBV11-1,TRBJ2-4,14,TGTGCCAGCAGCTTACTGGGAGGGGGAGGCATTCAGTACTTC,CASSLLGGGGIQYF
-,-,TRBV7-9,TRBJ1-1,13,TGTGCCAGCAGCTCGGGAGTCGACACTGAAGCTTTCTTT,CASSSGVDTEAFF
-,once,TRBV11-2,TRBJ1-5,12,TGTGCCAGCAGCTCAATGAATCAGCCCCAGCATTTT,CASSSMNQPQHF
-,-,TRBV27,TRBJ2-2,13,TGTGCCAGCAGTTTACGGGTTAACGGGGAGCTGTTTTTT,CASSLRVNGELFF
-,-,TRBV19,TRBJ2-4,19,TGTGCCAGTAGCAAGATCCGGGACACCTTTTTCTTAGCCAAAAACATTCAGTACTTC,CASSKIRDTFFLAKNIQYF
TRBD1,-,TRBV27,TRBJ1-1,14,TGTGCCAGCAGTTTACGGGGACAGTTTGGAGAAGCTTTCTTT,CASSLRGQFGEAFF
-,-,TRBV5-5,TRBJ1-5,17,TGTGCCAGCAAACTTGGAGGGGAAAGTTATAGCAATCAGCCCCAGCATTTT,CASKLGGESYSNQPQHF
-,-,TRBV19,TRBJ1-2,14,TGTGCCAGTAGTATTGCCGTAACAAGTTATGGCTACACCTTC,CASSIAVTSYGYTF
-,once,TRBV7-3,TRBJ1-2,16,TGTGCCAGCAGCTTAACGCCAGGGGAGGTGATCTATGGCTACACCTTC,CASSLTPGEVIYGYTF
-,-,TRBV29-1,TRBJ2-7,13,TGCAGCGTTGAGAAGGGATCCCCCTACGAGCAGTACTTC,CSVEKGSPYEQYF
-,-,TRBV9,TRBJ1-1,11,TGTGCCAGCAGCCCTCAATCAGAAGCTTTCTTT,CASSPQSEAFF